These 17 T cell receptor beta chains originate from one sample sequenced in a study of PD-1 blockade in classical Hodgkin lymphoma. Time point in this sample: cycle 4 day 1 (C4D1), after 5 to 7 weeks of nivolumab. Brentuximab vedotin exposure varied among the patients, all of whom had relapsed after autologous stem cell transplantation. Produced via immunoSEQ multiplex PCR; TCRdb's table is partial and in-frame only. Counted here are about 64,000 clones, 91% occurring once; the ten biggest clones make up 10% to 13%. The sample here was peripheral blood mononuclear cells (PBMCs), taken before the fourth cycle of nivolumab. These receptors originate from a human donor with classical Hodgkin lymphoma.

DNA of the CDR3: TGTGCCAGCACCGGACTAGCGGGGGTATACGAGCAGTACTTC. Translating it yields CASTGLAGVYEQYF. The chain couples TRBV6-1 to TRBJ2-7; 13 positions match TRBD2. This CDR3 comprises 14 residues. J was trimmed by 4 bases and V by 7 bases; bases with no gene match: 4. Germline CDR1 MNHNS, CDR2 SASEGT.

CDR3 protein: CASSPPLESKNIQYF. CDR3 coding DNA: TGTGCCAGCAGTCCCCCCTTGGAGTCGAAAAACATTCAGTACTTC. The chain combines TRBV6-6 with TRBJ2-4; D ambiguous. This CDR3 region has 15 residues. Germline V CDR1 and CDR2: MNHNY, SVGAGI (reference sequence). The V gene lost 5 bases and the J gene lost 4 bases, with 15 bases spanning the gap.

The chain is built from TRBV2 and TRBJ1-1; the D gene is possibly TRBD1 (5 bases). CDR3 length equals 13 residues. Trimming stripped 9 bases from V and 1 base from J, with 12 bases between. Germline CDR1 is SNHLY and CDR2 is FYNNEI. The CDR3 region is CARSRTGNTEAFF. Written as DNA, the CDR3 is TGTGCCAGATCCAGAACAGGGAACACTGAAGCTTTCTTT.

V gene TRBV28 combines with J gene TRBJ2-7; D call uncertain. The V end was cut by 9 bases, the J end by 3 bases, with 15 bases between. The CDR3 is 13 amino acids. The germline V gene encodes CDR1 MDHEN and CDR2 SYDVKM. Written as DNA, the CDR3 is TGTGCCAGTGATCCGGATGGGAACTACGAGCAGTACTTC. It is translated as CASDPDGNYEQYF.

This clone was seen a handful of times. The CDR3 nucleotides read TGTGCCAGTAGTGACAGGGTTTCGAAGCCCCAGCATTTT. It yields the protein CASSDRVSKPQHF. The chain uses TRBV19 and TRBJ1-5, with 7 nucleotides matching TRBD1. This CDR3 has 13 residues. Per germline, CDR1 LNHDA and CDR2 SQIVND (reference sequence). J gave up 8 bases and V 5 bases, and 6 bases lay outside the gene matches.

The CDR3 reads CASSLAGRDEQFF. Written as DNA, the CDR3 is TGTGCCAGCAGCTTAGCGGGTCGGGATGAGCAGTTCTTC. The chain links TRBV7-6 to TRBJ2-1; D remains unclear. CDR3 length: 13 amino acids. Per germline, CDR1 SGHVS and CDR2 FNYEAQ. V lost 0 bases to trimming and J lost 8 bases, with 8 bases between them.

This chain connects TRBV14 to TRBJ2-3; perhaps TRBD2 as D (5 bases). CDR1 is SGHDN and CDR2 is FVKESK in the germline V gene. The CDR3 has 14 amino acids. V was trimmed by 4 bases and J by 2 bases, leaving 10 bases between them. The CDR3 coding sequence is TGTGCCAGCAGCCGACTATGGGCCACAGATACGCAGTATTTT. It encodes CASSRLWATDTQYF.

This CDR3 is CARPGGLLGYGYTF. The CDR3 DNA sequence: TGTGCCCGTCCGGGGGGCCTCCTTGGGTATGGCTACACCTTC. The rearrangement links TRBV30 to TRBJ1-2, with D maybe TRBD1 (6 bases). Germline V gene sequence: CDR1 GTSNPN, CDR2 SVGIG (reference sequence). The CDR3 runs 14 residues. V was cut by 8 bases and J by 5 bases, with 21 bases left in between.

The chain has TRBV5-6 and TRBJ1-2; 7 positions agree with TRBD1. The junction had 9 bases not matched to a gene; V was cut back by 5 bases and J by 5 bases. The CDR3 covers 14 residues. Per germline, CDR1 SGHDT and CDR2 YYEEEE. The DNA for the CDR3 is TGTGCCAGCAGTCACGGACAGGCCCTTTATGGCTACACCTTC. Protein product: CASSHGQALYGYTF.

This rearrangement joins TRBV6-6 to TRBJ2-7, with D possibly called TRBD1 or TRBD2 (5 bases each). V was cut by 7 bases and J by 2 bases, with 15 bases left in between. Germline V gene lookup returns CDR1 MNHNY and CDR2 SVGAGI (reference sequence). This CDR3 comprises 14 residues. The CDR3 coding sequence is TGTGCCAGCATAAGAGGGCTAGGGGCCTACGAGCAGTACTTC. Residues: CASIRGLGAYEQYF.

This sequence joins TRBV7-9 and TRBJ2-2; D gene unclear. The CDR3 covers 12 residues. CDR1 is SEHNR and CDR2 is FQNEAQ in the germline V gene (reference sequence). Trimming pared 1 base from V and 7 bases from J, leaving 4 bases between. The CDR3 sequence: CASSLGNGELFF. CDR3 DNA: TGTGCCAGCAGCTTAGGAAACGGGGAGCTGTTTTTT. Looking up the rest from reference TRBV7-9 and TRBJ2-2 gives the full variable domain: DTGVSQNPRHKITKRGQNVTFRCDPISEHNRLYWYRQTLGQGPEFLTYFQNEAQLEKSRLLSDRFSAERPKGSFSTLEIQRTEQGDSAMYLCASSLGNGELFFGEGSRLTVL.

The rearrangement links TRBV10-3 to TRBJ1-6; 7 nucleotides match TRBD1. The CDR3 spans 15 residues. V lost 5 bases, J lost 4 bases, and 5 bases stayed unmatched. CDR1 is ENHRY and CDR2 is SYGVKD in the germline V gene. Here the CDR3 reads CAISKPGQYNSPLHF. In DNA form, the CDR3 reads TGTGCCATCAGTAAACCGGGACAGTATAATTCACCCCTCCACTTT.

The V and J genes are TRBV7-9 and TRBJ1-2; 7 bases are shared with TRBD1. V lost 4 bases, J lost 4 bases, and 6 bases stayed unmatched. The germline CDR1 and CDR2 sequences are SEHNR and FQNEAQ (reference sequence). CDR3 size: 14 residues. The CDR3 DNA sequence: TGTGCCAGCAGCTCACCGGGACAGCCCTATGGCTACACCTTC. Its translation is CASSSPGQPYGYTF.

The rearrangement uses TRBV7-6 and TRBJ2-1, with TRBD1 matching 8 bases. The CDR3 is 15 residues long. CDR1 is SGHVS and CDR2 is FNYEAQ in the germline V gene. V was clipped by 0 bases and J by 6 bases; unmatched bases: 4. The CDR3 reads CASSLARTGGNEQFF. Written as DNA, the CDR3 is TGTGCCAGCAGCTTAGCGCGCACAGGGGGCAATGAGCAGTTCTTC.

The chain recombines TRBV5-1 with TRBJ2-7, with D uncertain. The V and J ends lost 0 bases and 2 bases respectively, with 9 bases between them. Germline V gene lookup returns CDR1 SGHRS and CDR2 YFSETQ. The CDR3 consists of 14 residues. Written as DNA, the CDR3 is TGCGCCAGCAGCTTGGAGGACCTGGCCTACGAGCAGTACTTC. This gives the protein CASSLEDLAYEQYF.

This sequence joins TRBV12-2 and TRBJ2-7. TRBV12-2 counts as a pseudogene. This CDR3 contains 14 residues. The chain's CDR3 is CASRRTPFSYEQYF. The CDR3 DNA reads TGTGCAAGTCGCCGAACGCCTTTTTCCTACGAGCAGTACTTC.

The V gene is TRBV11-2, the J gene TRBJ2-3; TRBD2 agrees at 10 bases. J gave up 4 bases and V 5 bases, and 6 bases lay outside the gene matches. Germline assignment: CDR1 SGHAT and CDR2 FQNNGV. The CDR3 runs 15 residues. The CDR3 loop reads CASSKAGGPADTQYF. The DNA of the CDR3 is TGTGCCAGCAGCAAAGCGGGGGGGCCGGCAGATACGCAGTATTTT.